This T cell receptor (beta chain) derives from a study of PD-L1 blockade in urothelial cancer. Study-wide background: Earlier, patients had received 0 to 3 chemotherapy regimens.

The CDR3 length is 17 residues. CDR1 and CDR2 (germline): SGHRS, YFSETQ. V lost 0 bases and J lost 0, with 13 bases in between. TCRdb's copy holds only in-frame clones and misses some; the assay was immunoSEQ multiplex PCR. The table records approximately 110,000 clones, approximately 85% of them present only once. The V gene is TRBV5-1, the J gene TRBJ2-1; D is unclear. The receptor was derived from a man aged 50 to 60 with urothelial cancer. This specimen consisted of PBMCs, obtained around atezolizumab (anti-PD-L1) treatment. The CDR3 loop is CASSLALRSSSYNEQFF. DNA for the CDR3: TGCGCCAGCAGCTTGGCCTTGCGGAGTAGCTCCTACAATGAGCAGTTCTTC.